This TCR beta chain is from a study of cytomegalovirus exposure and HLA in healthy donors (dated by TCRdb to the late 2010s). Study-wide context: A later analysis indicated that the 120 validation repertoires were generated on the platform also employed for the approximately 670 repertoires of the first cohort. In addition to the first cohort of approximately 670 subjects, a separate validation cohort of under 150 different subjects was used. To predict cytomegalovirus infection status, the study combined high-throughput TCR immunosequencing, statistical association of individual TCRs with disease status, and machine learning. The aim of the study was to test whether cataloging public T cell receptors could identify signatures of past pathogen exposure. What the study reported, not specific to this receptor: A later analysis had no HLA typing for the validation cohort, so co-occurrence there was scored across all 130 or so repertoires. Most TCR sequences were observed very rarely across donors, whereas some public TCRs were present in many individuals. The study listed over 150 TCR beta chains as associated with cytomegalovirus. The classifier was reported to diagnose cytomegalovirus status with high specificity and sensitivity in both the original cohort and the validation cohort. A later analysis found that TCRs clustered in the first cohort also tended to co-occur in the 110 or so validation repertoires, with 94% of cluster scores above 0. According to the authors, the approach could potentially be generalized to other disease states and immunological phenotypes. Three of the identified cytomegalovirus-associated TCR beta chains were confirmed in vitro to be specific for cytomegalovirus antigens.

The library relied on the immunoSEQ multiplex PCR assay. Under the source paper's analysis protocol: A statistical classification framework was built to diagnose cytomegalovirus status from the catalog of TCR beta chain sequences. TCRdb's version of the immuneACCESS table is confined to in-frame rearrangements and falls short of the full clone set. An unresolved V gene accounts for under half of the shortfall where checked; the remainder is of unknown origin. For V, J and clone size, that table is used; D and trimming come from the DNA. Within this sample are 200,000 to 250,000 clones, with roughly 84% of them counted one time only. The top ten clones comprise roughly 2% of the sample. The donors were included in the validation cohort of 90 to 150 subjects, a group kept apart from the roughly 680-subject first cohort. Notes on this clone: The clone's antigen remains unknown. No base-level quality is on record; no much larger clone is a single base apart.

CDR1 and CDR2 are read off the germline V gene (reference sequence) as SGHNT and YYREEE. The cysteine opens and the phenylalanine closes a CDR3 of 17 amino acids. Just the 51-base CDR3 DNA is kept, in frame starting at base 1. V trim: 6 bases; J trim: 3 bases; unmatched bases: 11. Sequencing was done on a sample of PBMCs. This receptor was identified in a woman aged 18-29 years in good health and CMV-seropositive. The rearrangement joined TRBV5-4 to TRBJ2-7, with TRBD2 identical over 14 junction bases. The CDR3 region has the sequence CASTPGLAGVQFYEQYF. The DNA reads as follows: TGTGCCAGCACCCCGGGACTAGCGGGAGTCCAATTCTACGAGCAGTACTTC.